The clone carrying this T cell receptor (beta chain) was seen a handful of times. What it binds is unknown. These data come from a study of vaccination and CD4 T cells after COVID-19. Study results and limitations: Looking at convalescent patients, a median approximately 86% of reactive clones were present only post-vaccination.

The Oncomine TCR Beta short-read assay sequenced DNA from cultured CD4+ T cells. TCRdb re-called the PCR reads with MiXCR, one entry per CDR3 protein. The sample shows about 5,300 distinct CDR3 sequences, over 25% of them seen only once. V shed 6 bases, J shed 4 bases, and the junction held 3 bases outside the gene matches. This CDR3 has 14 amino acids. Treatment noted: approximately 11-day PBMC culture with coronavirus spike peptide pools or control peptides (ViraFEST assay). The receptor was isolated from a human donor who had recovered from COVID-19. J is TRBJ2-7 and V is TRBV12-3 or TRBV12-4; 13 nucleotides line up with TRBD2. Here the sequenced sample was CD4+ T cells from blood, cultured in vitro, taken after SARS-CoV-2 vaccination. The CDR3, as DNA: TGTGCCAGCAGGCGGACTAGCGGGGGTTACGAGCAGTACTTC. Protein sequence: CASRRTSGGYEQYF.